These 3 T cell receptor beta chains were all obtained from the same sample, sequenced in a study of CD8 T cells in ankylosing spondylitis (TCRdb year 2017). The library was generated by 5' RACE. Sequencing used an Illumina HiSeq 2500. The public sequencing data were trimmed at Q25 with fastp and processed into clonotypes with MiXCR by TCRdb, which kept only in-frame beta chains. All rows with the same CDR3 protein become a single entry with the most common DNA and genes. The sample data list fewer than 400,000 distinct CDR3 sequences, and roughly 14% of these were observed just once. Clones ranked in the top ten supply about 1% of the sample. What was sequenced was blood, either unsorted or a sorted T cell fraction (not recorded which). The origin of the receptors is a male donor with ankylosing spondylitis or in good health (not recorded which).

In this sample, this clonotype turned up many times. The rearrangement links TRBV5-1 to TRBJ1-1; TRBD1 might be the D (5 bases). Between the trimmed V and J ends, which lost 5 bases and 0 bases, there was a span of 14 bases. Per the germline V gene, CDR1 is SGHRS and CDR2 is YFSETQ. CDR3 length: 15 amino acids. The CDR3, as DNA: TGCGCCAGCAGTAGTGGGGGATACATGAACACTGAAGCTTTCTTT. Translating gives CASSSGGYMNTEAFF.

CDR3 nucleotides: TGTGCCAGCAGCTTACACAGGGACGAGCAGTACTTC. Amino acids: CASSLHRDEQYF. The genes are TRBV13 and TRBJ2-7; weak D call: TRBD1 (6 bases). V was trimmed by 2 bases and J by 5 bases, leaving 7 bases between them. This CDR3 region has 12 residues. Germline CDR1 PRHDT, CDR2 FYEKMQ (reference sequence).

This clonotype showed up many times. The V call is TRBV5-4, the J call TRBJ2-3; no definite D call. CDR3 length: 12 residues. Germline V gives CDR1 SGHNT, CDR2 YYREEE (reference sequence). The ends were cut back, 4 bases at V and 6 bases at J, with 9 bases in the middle. DNA of the CDR3: TGTGCCAGCAGCCCGGATGGGGATACGCAGTATTTT. Encoded protein: CASSPDGDTQYF.